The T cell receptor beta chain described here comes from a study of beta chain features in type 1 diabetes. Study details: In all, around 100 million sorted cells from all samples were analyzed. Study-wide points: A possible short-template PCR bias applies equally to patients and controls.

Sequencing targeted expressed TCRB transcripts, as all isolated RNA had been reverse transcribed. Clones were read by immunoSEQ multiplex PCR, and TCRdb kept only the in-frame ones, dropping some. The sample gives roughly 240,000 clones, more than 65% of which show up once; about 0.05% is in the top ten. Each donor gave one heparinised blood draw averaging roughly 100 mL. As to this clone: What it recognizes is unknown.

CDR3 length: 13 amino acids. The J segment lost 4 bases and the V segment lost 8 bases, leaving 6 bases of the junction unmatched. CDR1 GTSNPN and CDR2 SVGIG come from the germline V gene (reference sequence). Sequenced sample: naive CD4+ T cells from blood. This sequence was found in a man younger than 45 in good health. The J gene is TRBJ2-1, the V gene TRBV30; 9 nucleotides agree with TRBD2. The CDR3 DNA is TGTGCCGGCCTGGGACTAGCTTACAATGAGCAGTTCTTC. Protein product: CAGLGLAYNEQFF. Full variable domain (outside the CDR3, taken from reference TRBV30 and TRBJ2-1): SQTIHQWPATLVQPVGSPLSLECTVEGTSNPNLYWYRQAAGRGLQLLFYSVGIGQISSEVPQNLSASRPQDRQFILSSKKLLLSDSGFYLCAGLGLAYNEQFFGPGTRLTVL.